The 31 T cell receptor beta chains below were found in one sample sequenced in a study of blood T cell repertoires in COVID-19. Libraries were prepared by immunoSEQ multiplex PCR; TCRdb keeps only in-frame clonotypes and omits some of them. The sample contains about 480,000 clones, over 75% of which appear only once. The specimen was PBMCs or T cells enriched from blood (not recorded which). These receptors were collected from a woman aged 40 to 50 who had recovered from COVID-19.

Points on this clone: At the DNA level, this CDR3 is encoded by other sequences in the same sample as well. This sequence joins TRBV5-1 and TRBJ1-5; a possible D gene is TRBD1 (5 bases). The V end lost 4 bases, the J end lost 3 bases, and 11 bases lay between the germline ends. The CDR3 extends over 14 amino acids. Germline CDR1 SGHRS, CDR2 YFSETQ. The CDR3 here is CASSEGTANQPQHF. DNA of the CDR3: TGCGCCAGCAGCGAAGGGACTGCCAATCAGCCCCAGCATTTT.

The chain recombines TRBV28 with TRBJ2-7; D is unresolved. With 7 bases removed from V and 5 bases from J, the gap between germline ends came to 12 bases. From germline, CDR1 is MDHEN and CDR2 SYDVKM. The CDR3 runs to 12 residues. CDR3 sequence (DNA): TGTGCCAGCACCGCCTACCGGGACGAGCAGTACTTC. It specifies CASTAYRDEQYF.

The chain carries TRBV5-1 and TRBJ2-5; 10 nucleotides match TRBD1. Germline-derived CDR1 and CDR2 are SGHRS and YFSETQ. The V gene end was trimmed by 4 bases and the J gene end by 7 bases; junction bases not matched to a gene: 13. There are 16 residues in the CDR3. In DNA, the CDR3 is TGCGCCAGCAGCGGGACGGGACAGGGGCCCACCGGGACCCAGTACTTC. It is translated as CASSGTGQGPTGTQYF.

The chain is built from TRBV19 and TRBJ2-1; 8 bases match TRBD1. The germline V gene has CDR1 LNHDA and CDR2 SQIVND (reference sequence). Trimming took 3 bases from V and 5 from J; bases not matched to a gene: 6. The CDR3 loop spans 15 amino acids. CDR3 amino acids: CASSIQVDRDNEQFF. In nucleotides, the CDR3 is TGTGCCAGTAGTATTCAAGTGGACAGGGACAATGAGCAGTTCTTC.

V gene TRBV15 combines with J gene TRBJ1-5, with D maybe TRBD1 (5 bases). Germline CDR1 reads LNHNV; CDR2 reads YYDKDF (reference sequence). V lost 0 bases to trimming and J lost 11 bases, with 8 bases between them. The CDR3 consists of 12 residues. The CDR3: CATSRDRGSQHF. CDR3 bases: TGTGCCACCAGCAGAGATCGGGGGTCCCAGCATTTT. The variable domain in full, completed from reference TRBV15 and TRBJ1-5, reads DAMVIQNPRYQVTQFGKPVTLSCSQTLNHNVMYWYQQKSSQAPKLLFHYYDKDFNNEADTPDNFQSRRPNTSFCFLDIRSPGLGDTAMYLCATSRDRGSQHFGDGTRLSIL.

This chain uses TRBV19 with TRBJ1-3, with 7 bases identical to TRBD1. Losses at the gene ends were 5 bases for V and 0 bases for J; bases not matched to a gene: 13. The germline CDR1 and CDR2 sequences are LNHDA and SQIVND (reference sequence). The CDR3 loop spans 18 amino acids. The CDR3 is CASSSRDSITNSGNTIYF. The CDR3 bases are TGTGCCAGTAGTTCCCGGGACAGCATCACTAACTCTGGAAACACCATATATTTT.

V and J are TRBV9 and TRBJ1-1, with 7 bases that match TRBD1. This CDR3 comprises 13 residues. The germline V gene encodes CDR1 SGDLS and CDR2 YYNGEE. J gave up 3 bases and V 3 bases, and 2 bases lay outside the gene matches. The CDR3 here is CASSAGTDTEAFF. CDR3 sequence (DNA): TGTGCCAGCAGCGCCGGGACAGACACTGAAGCTTTCTTT.

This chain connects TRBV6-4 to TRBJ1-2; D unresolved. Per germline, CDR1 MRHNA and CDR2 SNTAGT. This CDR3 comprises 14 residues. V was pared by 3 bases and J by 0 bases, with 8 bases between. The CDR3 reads CASSESQANYGYTF. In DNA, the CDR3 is TGTGCCAGCAGTGAAAGCCAAGCTAACTATGGCTACACCTTC.

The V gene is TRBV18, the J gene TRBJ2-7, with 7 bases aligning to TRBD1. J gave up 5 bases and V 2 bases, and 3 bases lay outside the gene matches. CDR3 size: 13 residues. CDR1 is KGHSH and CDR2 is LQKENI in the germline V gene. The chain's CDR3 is CASSPSTGNEQYF. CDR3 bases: TGTGCCAGCTCACCATCGACAGGGAACGAGCAGTACTTC.

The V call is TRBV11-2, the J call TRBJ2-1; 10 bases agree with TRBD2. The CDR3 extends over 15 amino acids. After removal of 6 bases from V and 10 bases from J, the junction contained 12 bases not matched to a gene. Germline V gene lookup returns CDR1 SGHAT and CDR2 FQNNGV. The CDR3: CASRRLRASGGEQFF. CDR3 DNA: TGTGCCAGCAGACGATTGAGGGCTAGCGGGGGAGAGCAGTTCTTC.

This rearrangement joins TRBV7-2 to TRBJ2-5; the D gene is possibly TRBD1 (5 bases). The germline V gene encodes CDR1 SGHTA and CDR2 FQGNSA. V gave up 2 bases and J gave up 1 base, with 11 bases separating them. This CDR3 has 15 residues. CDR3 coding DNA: TGTGCCAGCAGCTTAATAGGGGTGGTCCAAGAGACCCAGTACTTC. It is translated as CASSLIGVVQETQYF.

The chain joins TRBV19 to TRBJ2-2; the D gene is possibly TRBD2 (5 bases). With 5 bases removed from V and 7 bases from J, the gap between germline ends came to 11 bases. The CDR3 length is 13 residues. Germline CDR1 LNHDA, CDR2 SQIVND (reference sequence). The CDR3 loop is CASSRGPIGELFF. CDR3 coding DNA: TGTGCCAGTAGTCGAGGGCCCATCGGGGAGCTGTTTTTT.

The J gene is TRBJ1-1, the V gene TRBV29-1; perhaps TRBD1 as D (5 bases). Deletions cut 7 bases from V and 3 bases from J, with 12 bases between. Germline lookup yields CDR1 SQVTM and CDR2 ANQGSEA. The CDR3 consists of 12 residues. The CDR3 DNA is TGCAGCGCCGGTAGGGACTACACTGAAGCTTTCTTT. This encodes CSAGRDYTEAFF.

The CDR3 nucleotides read TGTGCCAGCAGCCCAGGGGGACAGGGTTTCGGTGAAAAACTGTTTTTT. Translation: CASSPGGQGFGEKLFF. The chain carries TRBV7-9 and TRBJ1-4; 9 bases are shared with TRBD1. This CDR3 has 16 amino acids. Germline values: CDR1 SEHNR, CDR2 FQNEAQ (reference sequence). J lost 7 bases, V lost 5 bases, and 11 bases had no gene match.

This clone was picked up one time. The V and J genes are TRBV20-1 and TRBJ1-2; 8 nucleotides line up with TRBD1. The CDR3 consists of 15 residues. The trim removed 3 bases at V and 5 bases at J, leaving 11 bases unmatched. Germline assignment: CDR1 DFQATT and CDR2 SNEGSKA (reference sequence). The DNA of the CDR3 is TGCAGTGCTAGTAGCGGCGGACAGGGAATATATGGCTACACCTTC. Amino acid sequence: CSASSGGQGIYGYTF.

In DNA form, the CDR3 reads TGTGCCACCAGTGGCGCCGGGACTAGCGGAGAGACCCAGTACTTC. It is translated as CATSGAGTSGETQYF. The V gene is TRBV24-1, the J gene TRBJ2-5; 11 nucleotides line up with TRBD2. The V and J ends lost 5 bases and 4 bases, in that order; junction bases with no gene match: 5. The CDR3 is made up of 15 amino acids. From germline, CDR1 is KGHDR and CDR2 SFDVKD.

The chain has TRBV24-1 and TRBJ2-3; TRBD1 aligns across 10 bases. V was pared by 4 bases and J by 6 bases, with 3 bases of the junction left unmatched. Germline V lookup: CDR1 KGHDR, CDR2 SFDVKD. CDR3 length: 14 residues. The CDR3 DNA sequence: TGTGCCACCAGTGAGGACAGGGGGGCGGATACGCAGTATTTT. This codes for CATSEDRGADTQYF.

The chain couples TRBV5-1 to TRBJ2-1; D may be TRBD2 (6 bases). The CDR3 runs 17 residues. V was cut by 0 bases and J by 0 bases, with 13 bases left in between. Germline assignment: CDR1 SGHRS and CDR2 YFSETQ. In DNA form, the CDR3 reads TGCGCCAGCAGCTTGGTCGGGGGAGTGAGCTCCTACAATGAGCAGTTCTTC. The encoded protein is CASSLVGGVSSYNEQFF.

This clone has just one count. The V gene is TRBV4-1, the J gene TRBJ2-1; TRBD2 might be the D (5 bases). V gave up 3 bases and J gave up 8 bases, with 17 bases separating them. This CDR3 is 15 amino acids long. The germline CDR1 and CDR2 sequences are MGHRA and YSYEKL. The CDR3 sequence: CASSHEPGGYDEQFF. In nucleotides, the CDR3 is TGCGCCAGCAGCCATGAACCCGGAGGTTACGATGAGCAGTTCTTC.

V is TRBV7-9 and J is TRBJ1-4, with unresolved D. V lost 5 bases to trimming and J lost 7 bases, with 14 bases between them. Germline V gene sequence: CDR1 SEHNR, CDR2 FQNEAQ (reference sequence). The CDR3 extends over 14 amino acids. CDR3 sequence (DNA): TGTGCCAGCAGCGTCAGCGTATCCGGTGAAAAACTGTTTTTT. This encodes CASSVSVSGEKLFF.

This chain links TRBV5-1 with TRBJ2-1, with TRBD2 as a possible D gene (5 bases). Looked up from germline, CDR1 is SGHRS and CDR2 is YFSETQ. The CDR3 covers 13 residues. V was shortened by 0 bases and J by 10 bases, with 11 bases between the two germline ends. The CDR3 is CASSLELTGEQFF. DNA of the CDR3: TGCGCCAGCAGCTTGGAACTTACGGGGGAGCAGTTCTTC.

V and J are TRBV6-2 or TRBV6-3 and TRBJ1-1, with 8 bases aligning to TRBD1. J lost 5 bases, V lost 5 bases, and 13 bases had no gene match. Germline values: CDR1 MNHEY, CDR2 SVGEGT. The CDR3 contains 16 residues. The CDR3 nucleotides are TGTGCCAGCAGTACTGTGGGCAGGGGGCGTGGAACTGAAGCTTTCTTT. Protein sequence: CASSTVGRGRGTEAFF.

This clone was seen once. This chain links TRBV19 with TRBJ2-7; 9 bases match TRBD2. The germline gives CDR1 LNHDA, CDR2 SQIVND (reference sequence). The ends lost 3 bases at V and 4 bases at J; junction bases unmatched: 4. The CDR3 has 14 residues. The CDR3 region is CASSIGTSSYEQYF. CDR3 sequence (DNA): TGTGCCAGTAGTATCGGGACTAGCTCTTACGAGCAGTACTTC.

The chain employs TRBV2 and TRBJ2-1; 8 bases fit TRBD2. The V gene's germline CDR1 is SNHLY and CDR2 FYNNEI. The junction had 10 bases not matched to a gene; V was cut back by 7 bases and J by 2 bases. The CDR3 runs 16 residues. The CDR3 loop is CASTSRAGGPYNEQFF. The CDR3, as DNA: TGTGCCAGCACCTCCAGGGCGGGAGGACCCTACAATGAGCAGTTCTTC.

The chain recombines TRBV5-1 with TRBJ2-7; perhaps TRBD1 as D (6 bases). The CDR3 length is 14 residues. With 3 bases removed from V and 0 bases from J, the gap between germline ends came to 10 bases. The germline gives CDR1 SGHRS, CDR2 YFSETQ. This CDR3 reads CASSSQGSSYEQYF. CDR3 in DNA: TGCGCCAGCAGCTCTCAGGGGAGCTCCTACGAGCAGTACTTC.

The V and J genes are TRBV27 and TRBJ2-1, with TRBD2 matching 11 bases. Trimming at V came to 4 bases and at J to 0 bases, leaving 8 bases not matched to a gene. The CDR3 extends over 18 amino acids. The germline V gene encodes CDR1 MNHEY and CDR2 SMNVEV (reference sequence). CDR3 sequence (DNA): TGTGCCAGCAGTTCCCTTACTAGCGGGGGAGTCTCCTACAATGAGCAGTTCTTC. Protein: CASSSLTSGGVSYNEQFF.

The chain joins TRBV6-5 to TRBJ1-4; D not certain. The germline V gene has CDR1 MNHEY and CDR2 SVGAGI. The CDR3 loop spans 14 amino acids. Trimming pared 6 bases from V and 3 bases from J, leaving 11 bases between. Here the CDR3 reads CASRRWRSNEKLFF. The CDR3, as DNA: TGTGCCAGCAGGAGATGGAGGTCTAATGAAAAACTGTTTTTT.

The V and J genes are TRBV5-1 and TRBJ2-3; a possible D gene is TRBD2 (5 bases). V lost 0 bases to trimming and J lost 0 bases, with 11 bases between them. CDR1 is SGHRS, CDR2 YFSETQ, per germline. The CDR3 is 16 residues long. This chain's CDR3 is CASSLGSGMSTDTQYF. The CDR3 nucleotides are TGCGCCAGCAGCTTGGGATCGGGGATGAGCACAGATACGCAGTATTTT.

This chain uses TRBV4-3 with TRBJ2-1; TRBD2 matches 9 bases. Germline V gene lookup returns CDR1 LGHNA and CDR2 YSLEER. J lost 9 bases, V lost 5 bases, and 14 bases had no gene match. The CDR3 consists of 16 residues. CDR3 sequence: CASSRSWVAGAVEQFF. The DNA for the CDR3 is TGCGCCAGCAGCAGGAGTTGGGTAGCGGGAGCGGTTGAGCAGTTCTTC.

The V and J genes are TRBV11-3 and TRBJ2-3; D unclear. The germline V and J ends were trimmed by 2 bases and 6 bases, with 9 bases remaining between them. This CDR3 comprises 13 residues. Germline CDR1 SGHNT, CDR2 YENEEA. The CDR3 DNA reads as TGTGCCAGCAGCTTAAGCCCCCCCGATACGCAGTATTTT. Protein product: CASSLSPPDTQYF.

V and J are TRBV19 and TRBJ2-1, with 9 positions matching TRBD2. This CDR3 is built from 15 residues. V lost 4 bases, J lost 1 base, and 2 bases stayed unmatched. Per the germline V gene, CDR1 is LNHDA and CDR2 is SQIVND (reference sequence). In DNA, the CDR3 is TGTGCCAGTAGTAAGGGACTAGCTTCCTACAATGAGCAGTTCTTC. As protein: CASSKGLASYNEQFF.